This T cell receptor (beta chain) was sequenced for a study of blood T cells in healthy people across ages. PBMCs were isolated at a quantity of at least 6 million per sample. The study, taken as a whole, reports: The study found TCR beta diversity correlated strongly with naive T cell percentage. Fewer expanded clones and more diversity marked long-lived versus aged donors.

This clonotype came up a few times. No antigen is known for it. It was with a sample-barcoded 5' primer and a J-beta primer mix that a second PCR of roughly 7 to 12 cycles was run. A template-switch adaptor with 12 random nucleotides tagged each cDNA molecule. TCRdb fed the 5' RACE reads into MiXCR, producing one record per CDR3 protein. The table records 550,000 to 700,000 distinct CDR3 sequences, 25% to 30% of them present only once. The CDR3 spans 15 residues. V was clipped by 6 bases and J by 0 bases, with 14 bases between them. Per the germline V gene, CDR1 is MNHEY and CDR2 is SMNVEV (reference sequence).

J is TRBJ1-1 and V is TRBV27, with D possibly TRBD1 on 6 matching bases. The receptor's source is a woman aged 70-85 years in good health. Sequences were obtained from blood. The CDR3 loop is CASSPRGEMNTEAFF. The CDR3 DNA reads TGTGCCAGCAGCCCCAGGGGAGAGATGAACACTGAAGCTTTCTTT.